These T cell receptor beta chains were read from a single sample in a study of shared clonotypes between healthy human individuals. TCRdb's copy holds only in-frame clones and misses some; the assay was immunoSEQ multiplex PCR. Altogether some 2,500,000 clones are present, around 92% being singletons, with the ten largest covering 0.3% to 0.4%. The sample consisted of naive CD4+ T cells from PBMCs. All receptors derive from a man aged 18 to 30 in good health. Some clones in this sample may be carry-over from other donors' samples. Each CDR3 is given with its conserved first and last residue. Some rows have no size entry. The others give once, few or many, or a class for an expanded clone.

V gene	J gene	clone size	CDR3 protein
TRBV18	TRBJ2-7	NA	CASSPSRGGEQYF
TRBV6-5	TRBJ2-3	NA	CAGSVDRGTDTQYF
TRBV27	TRBJ1-5	NA	CASSLRQGTPQPQHF
TRBV6-5	TRBJ2-2	NA	CASSYDWLGVGELFF
TRBV7-3	TRBJ2-1	NA	CASSPGTGSSNEQFF
TRBV30	TRBJ1-1	NA	CAWSTSRGKGTEAFF
TRBV28	TRBJ1-1	NA	CASSSGTGVTEAFF
TRBV5-5	TRBJ1-3	NA	CASRAWDTRSGNTIYF
TRBV5-6	TRBJ2-3	NA	CASSPGRSIGDTQYF
TRBV9	TRBJ2-1	NA	CASSPGTSGFYEQFF
TRBV30	TRBJ2-1	NA	CAWSVLAGGPFEQFF
TRBV19	TRBJ1-1	many	CASSIEENTEAFF
TRBV28	TRBJ1-5	NA	CASSPRTVNNQPQHF
TRBV7-9	TRBJ2-7	NA	CASSLAGVYEQYF
TRBV7-2	TRBJ2-7	NA	CASSIRTGGTYEQYF
TRBV6-1	TRBJ2-1	NA	CASSGRVAGSYNEQFF
TRBV5-6	TRBJ2-7	NA	CASSLFDRDFYYEQYF
TRBV6-5	TRBJ1-1	NA	CASSLIRNTEAFF
TRBV30	TRBJ1-5	NA	CAWSVGSNQPQHF